This T cell receptor beta chain appears in the sequencing data of a study of cytomegalovirus exposure and HLA in healthy donors. About the study: Researchers found that roughly 80% of 398 genotyped donors fell within the Caucasian-associated ancestry cluster.

There are 18 residues in the CDR3. Per the germline V gene, CDR1 is SGDLS and CDR2 is YYNGEE. Losses at the gene ends were 4 bases for V and 3 bases for J; bases not matched to a gene: 12. Nominally healthy donors provided the samples, though records likely missed some immune exposures. With respect to this clone: Its antigen is undetermined.

Study results and limitations: Indistinguishability led to the exclusion of some V segments, TRBV6-2 and TRBV6-3 included.

PCR primers comprised 60 Vbeta and 13 Jbeta primers. The data were produced by immunoSEQ multiplex PCR, yet TCRdb's version contains in-frame clones alone and is incomplete. The sample consists of roughly 190,000 clones, 70% to 80% of them appearing once. Material for sequencing was PBMCs. The chain recombines TRBV9 with TRBJ2-7, with 14 bases lining up with TRBD2. The receptor was isolated from a woman younger than 45 in good health and CMV-seropositive. The DNA of the CDR3 is TGTGCCAGCAGCCCCGGGGGGACTAGCGGGGGCCGTAACTACGAGCAGTACTTC. Its translation: CASSPGGTSGGRNYEQYF.